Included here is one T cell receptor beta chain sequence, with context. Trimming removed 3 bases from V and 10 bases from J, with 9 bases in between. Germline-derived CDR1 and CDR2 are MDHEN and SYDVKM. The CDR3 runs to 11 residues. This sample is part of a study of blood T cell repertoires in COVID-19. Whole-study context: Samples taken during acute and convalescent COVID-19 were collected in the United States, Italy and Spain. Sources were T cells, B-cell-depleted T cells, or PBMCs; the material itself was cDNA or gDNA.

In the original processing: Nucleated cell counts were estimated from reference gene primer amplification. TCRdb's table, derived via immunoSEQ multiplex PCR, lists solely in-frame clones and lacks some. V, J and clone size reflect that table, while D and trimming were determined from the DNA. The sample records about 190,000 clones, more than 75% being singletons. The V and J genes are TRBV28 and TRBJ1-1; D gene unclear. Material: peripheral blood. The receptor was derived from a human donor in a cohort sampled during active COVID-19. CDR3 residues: CASSFFEVAFF. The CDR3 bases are TGTGCCAGCAGTTTTTTTGAGGTAGCTTTCTTT.